Listed here are 30 T cell receptor beta chains from one sample, sequenced in a study of shared clonotypes between healthy human individuals. Profiled with immunoSEQ multiplex PCR; TCRdb holds only in-frame clones, not every one. This table holds about 1.4 million clones, approximately 96% found once. The specimen was naive CD4+ T cells sorted from blood. Subset of the sample: CD45RA+ positively selected. Every receptor here comes from a man aged 25-45 years in good health.

As to this clone: Within the sample, other DNA sequences also encode this same CDR3. This chain joins TRBV29-1 and TRBJ2-1; TRBD2 matches 13 bases. In germline, CDR1 is SQVTM, CDR2 ANQGSEA. The V segment lost 4 bases and the J segment 1 base; nucleotides outside the gene matches: 1. The CDR3 is 15 residues long. CDR3 residues: CSVGLAGGSYNEQFF. In DNA, the CDR3 is TGCAGCGTTGGACTAGCGGGAGGATCCTACAATGAGCAGTTCTTC.

This clone was seen once. The gene calls are TRBV7-6 and TRBJ2-7; possible D gene TRBD2, 6 bases. Trimming removed 0 bases at V and 4 bases at J, with 25 bases between. Germline CDR1 SGHVS, CDR2 FNYEAQ. The CDR3 has 19 amino acids. The DNA of the CDR3 is TGTGCCAGCAGCTTAGCCCCCCCAAGTACCCCGGGACTTGGGTACGAGCAGTACTTC. Translated, it gives CASSLAPPSTPGLGYEQYF.

The chain combines TRBV28 with TRBJ2-5; D gene uncertain. Germline V gene sequence: CDR1 MDHEN, CDR2 SYDVKM. V was trimmed by 1 base and J by 5 bases, leaving 14 bases between them. The CDR3 runs 15 residues. CDR3 nucleotides: TGTGCCAGCAGTTTATTAAGGGTCGGTAGGGAGACCCAGTACTTC. This codes for CASSLLRVGRETQYF.

Regarding this clone: The sample carries other DNA sequences with the same CDR3. The chain joins TRBV5-6 to TRBJ2-3; tentative D call: TRBD2 (5 bases). The CDR3 totals 14 residues. Trimming took off 2 bases at V and 1 base at J, with 8 bases between the two ends. Germline V gene sequence: CDR1 SGHDT, CDR2 YYEEEE. The CDR3 nucleotides read TGTGCCAGCAGCTTTAGCGTCGGCACAGATACGCAGTATTTT. It encodes CASSFSVGTDTQYF.

The chain links TRBV7-2 to TRBJ1-5; D not certain. CDR1 SGHTA and CDR2 FQGNSA come from the germline V gene. V was trimmed by 0 bases and J by 1 base, leaving 13 bases between them. The CDR3 is made up of 17 amino acids. CDR3 protein: CASSLALFGVSNQPQHF. In DNA, the CDR3 is TGTGCCAGCAGCTTAGCTTTGTTTGGGGTCAGCAATCAGCCCCAGCATTTT.

V usage is TRBV27 and J usage is TRBJ1-2; 9 nucleotides align to TRBD1. Trimming took 5 bases from V and 7 from J; bases not matched to a gene: 5. Germline loops: CDR1 MNHEY, CDR2 SMNVEV (reference sequence). The CDR3 loop spans 13 amino acids. The CDR3 is CASSKQGAAGYTF. The DNA for the CDR3 is TGTGCCAGCAGTAAACAGGGGGCTGCTGGCTACACCTTC.

The genes are TRBV10-2 and TRBJ2-7, with a tentative D call TRBD2 (6 bases). The V and J ends lost 6 bases and 3 bases respectively, with 9 bases between them. This CDR3 is built from 12 residues. Looked up from germline, CDR1 is WSHSY and CDR2 is SAAADI. The CDR3 loop reads CASSAGSYEQYF. The CDR3 DNA sequence: TGCGCCAGCAGCGCGGGAAGCTACGAGCAGTACTTC.

In the case of this clone: This specimen includes other DNA sequences encoding the same CDR3. V gene TRBV6-5 combines with J gene TRBJ2-3, with 9 bases identical to TRBD1. The V and J ends lost 2 bases and 1 base, in that order; junction bases with no gene match: 1. The germline V gene encodes CDR1 MNHEY and CDR2 SVGAGI. The CDR3 is made up of 15 amino acids. CDR3: CASSYRDRGTDTQYF. In DNA form, the CDR3 reads TGTGCCAGCAGTTACCGGGACAGGGGCACAGATACGCAGTATTTT.

This chain uses TRBV28 with TRBJ1-2; tentatively, D is TRBD1 (6 bases). The length of the CDR3 is 14 residues. Germline CDR1 is MDHEN and CDR2 is SYDVKM. Trimming pared 6 bases from V and 4 bases from J, leaving 15 bases between. The CDR3 sequence is CASSQTGQIYGYTF. CDR3 nucleotides: TGTGCCAGCAGCCAAACCGGACAGATCTATGGCTACACCTTC.

The gene calls are TRBV7-8 and TRBJ2-3, with D hard to call. The CDR3 length is 16 residues. V gave up 5 bases and J gave up 5 bases, with 20 bases separating them. Germline-derived CDR1 and CDR2 are SGHVS and FQNEAQ. This chain's CDR3 is CASSPRPLGVGDTQYF. In DNA, the CDR3 is TGTGCCAGCAGCCCCCGTCCCTTAGGTGTGGGAGATACGCAGTATTTT.

V and J are TRBV2 and TRBJ2-3, with D maybe TRBD1 (5 bases). Germline V gene sequence: CDR1 SNHLY, CDR2 FYNNEI. This CDR3 has 14 residues. Trimming took off 4 bases at V and 3 bases at J, with 11 bases between the two ends. CDR3 region: CASSGQGRTDTQYF. CDR3 DNA sequence: TGTGCCAGCAGTGGGCAGGGCCGGACAGATACGCAGTATTTT.

This chain uses TRBV4-3 with TRBJ1-1; D may be TRBD1 (6 bases). Trimming stripped 1 base from V and 4 bases from J, with 10 bases between. Per the germline V gene, CDR1 is LGHNA and CDR2 is YSLEER. The length of the CDR3 is 14 residues. CDR3 DNA sequence: TGCGCCAGCAGCCAAGCCCGAGGGGGCACTGAAGCTTTCTTT. It specifies CASSQARGGTEAFF.

J is TRBJ1-4 and V is TRBV5-1, with 7 bases aligning to TRBD1. Germline trimming cut 1 base from V and 4 bases from J; bases unmatched to any gene: 4. This CDR3 contains 15 residues. Germline CDR1 is SGHRS and CDR2 is YFSETQ. For the CDR3, the DNA is TGCGCCAGCAGCTTGAGACAGGGCGGTAATGAAAAACTGTTTTTT. It codes for CASSLRQGGNEKLFF.

J is TRBJ2-1 and V is TRBV30; 7 bases map to TRBD1. Germline trimming cut 2 bases from V and 3 bases from J; bases unmatched to any gene: 4. The CDR3 has 14 amino acids. From germline, CDR1 is GTSNPN and CDR2 SVGIG (reference sequence). The CDR3 region has the DNA TGTGCCTGGAGTACCGGGACAGTCTACAATGAGCAGTTCTTC. Its translation: CAWSTGTVYNEQFF.

This sequence joins TRBV18 and TRBJ2-3; D gene uncertain. The ends were cut back, 3 bases at V and 2 bases at J, with 21 bases in the middle. Germline CDR1 is KGHSH and CDR2 is LQKENI. CDR3 length: 18 residues. CDR3 region: CASSPTVITELSTDTQYF. The CDR3 bases are TGTGCCAGCTCACCTACGGTGATTACGGAATTATCCACAGATACGCAGTATTTT.

The chain is built from TRBV10-1 and TRBJ2-1; perhaps D is TRBD1 or TRBD2 (5 bases each). The germline V gene has CDR1 WNHNN and CDR2 SYGVQD (reference sequence). The CDR3 is 15 amino acids. V was pared by 4 bases and J by 7 bases, with 17 bases between. The CDR3: CASSAGGDPGNEQFF. The CDR3 DNA reads as TGCGCCAGCAGTGCAGGTGGGGACCCCGGTAATGAGCAGTTCTTC.

The chain has TRBV5-1 and TRBJ1-3; maybe TRBD1 (5 bases). This CDR3 has 18 residues. The germline V and J ends were trimmed by 2 bases and 0 bases, with 18 bases remaining between them. Germline V gives CDR1 SGHRS, CDR2 YFSETQ. DNA of the CDR3: TGCGCCAGCAGCTTAGGGACTGCGGTGACAAGCTCTGGAAACACCATATATTTT. This codes for CASSLGTAVTSSGNTIYF.

V usage is TRBV27 and J usage is TRBJ1-1; D is perhaps TRBD1 (5 bases). CDR1 is MNHEY, CDR2 SMNVEV, per germline (reference sequence). The CDR3 runs 16 residues. Trimming cost V 5 bases and J 0 bases, with 16 bases left between them. Here the CDR3 reads CASSQGREFLNTEAFF. CDR3 DNA: TGTGCCAGCAGTCAGGGAAGGGAGTTCCTGAACACTGAAGCTTTCTTT.

This chain links TRBV7-9 with TRBJ1-3; weak D call: TRBD1 (5 bases). Germline V gene sequence: CDR1 SEHNR, CDR2 FQNEAQ (reference sequence). This CDR3 comprises 14 residues. V was pared by 2 bases and J by 6 bases, with 11 bases between. The CDR3 loop reads CASSLSGKENTIYF. The CDR3 DNA sequence: TGTGCCAGCAGCTTATCAGGGAAGGAAAACACCATATATTTT.

A remark on this clone: Other nucleotide sequences from this sample produce the same CDR3. This rearrangement joins TRBV27 to TRBJ2-7; no definite D call. Trimming took 3 bases from V and 0 from J, leaving 6 bases between them. This CDR3 comprises 13 residues. Per the germline V gene, CDR1 is MNHEY and CDR2 is SMNVEV (reference sequence). This chain's CDR3 is CASSLAPSYEQYF. The CDR3 DNA sequence: TGTGCCAGCAGTTTGGCACCCTCCTACGAGCAGTACTTC.

The chain employs TRBV7-8 and TRBJ2-2; D is undetermined. This CDR3 is 15 amino acids long. Germline V lookup: CDR1 SGHVS, CDR2 FQNEAQ. V lost 6 bases, J lost 0 bases, and 11 bases lay in between. CDR3 sequence reads: CASRPDPPNTGELFF. The DNA for the CDR3 is TGTGCCAGCAGGCCGGACCCCCCGAACACCGGGGAGCTGTTTTTT.

The V call is TRBV5-6, the J call TRBJ1-2, with TRBD1 as a possible D gene (5 bases). This CDR3 is 13 amino acids long. V lost 3 bases, J lost 4 bases, and 10 bases lay in between. Germline V gene lookup returns CDR1 SGHDT and CDR2 YYEEEE. The CDR3 protein is CASSWGTSYGYTF. For the CDR3, the DNA is TGTGCCAGCAGCTGGGGGACGTCCTATGGCTACACCTTC.

This chain links TRBV4-3 with TRBJ2-3; 7 bases are a match to TRBD1. In germline, CDR1 is LGHNA, CDR2 YSLEER. This CDR3 is built from 14 residues. Germline trimming cut 0 bases from V and 6 bases from J; bases unmatched to any gene: 3. The CDR3 DNA is TGCGCCAGCAGCCAAGAGGCCAGGGGGGATACGCAGTATTTT. This sequence encodes CASSQEARGDTQYF.

The V gene is TRBV7-8, the J gene TRBJ1-5, with TRBD1 matching 7 bases. In germline, CDR1 is SGHVS, CDR2 FQNEAQ. With 5 bases clipped from V and 4 bases from J, the junction kept 5 bases outside the gene matches. The CDR3 contains 14 residues. DNA for the CDR3: TGTGCCAGCAGCCTGACAGGGTCAAATCAGCCCCAGCATTTT. This encodes CASSLTGSNQPQHF.

For the CDR3, the DNA is TGTGCCAGCAGTTACTTGCCGGGGTCCTACAATGAGCAGTTCTTC. Its protein is CASSYLPGSYNEQFF. This rearrangement joins TRBV6-5 to TRBJ2-1; possible D gene TRBD2, 5 bases. This CDR3 is built from 15 residues. V dropped 1 base and J dropped 1 base, with 8 bases sitting between them. Germline values: CDR1 MNHEY, CDR2 SVGAGI.

This chain uses TRBV2 with TRBJ2-7, with D perhaps given as TRBD1 or TRBD2 (6 bases each). V was clipped by 10 bases and J by 3 bases, with 13 bases between them. There are 12 residues in the CDR3. The germline V gene has CDR1 SNHLY and CDR2 FYNNEI. CDR3 bases: TGTGCCACTTCACAGGGAGGCTACGAGCAGTACTTC. It yields the protein CATSQGGYEQYF.

The chain joins TRBV19 to TRBJ2-7; TRBD1 agrees at 7 bases. This CDR3 is built from 17 residues. V lost 6 bases to trimming and J lost 4 bases; unmatched junction nucleotides: 18. The germline V gene encodes CDR1 LNHDA and CDR2 SQIVND (reference sequence). This CDR3 is CASRMGTALTGAYEQYF. The CDR3 nucleotides are TGTGCCAGTAGGATGGGGACAGCCTTAACTGGAGCGTACGAGCAGTACTTC.

The CDR3 sequence: CASRPDRVPYEQYF. CDR3 DNA sequence: TGTGCCAGCAGACCCGACAGGGTTCCCTACGAGCAGTACTTC. The chain is built from TRBV28 and TRBJ2-7, with 7 positions matching TRBD1. In germline, CDR1 is MDHEN, CDR2 SYDVKM. The V segment lost 6 bases and the J segment 2 bases; nucleotides outside the gene matches: 7. This CDR3 has 14 amino acids.

The J gene is TRBJ2-5, the V gene TRBV7-9, with D perhaps matching TRBD2 (6 bases). Trimming left V 4 bases short and J 5 bases short, with 14 bases between. Per the germline V gene, CDR1 is SEHNR and CDR2 is FQNEAQ (reference sequence). This CDR3 spans 14 amino acids. Here the CDR3 reads CASSSADSGETQYF. The CDR3 bases are TGTGCCAGCAGCTCAGCCGACAGCGGGGAGACCCAGTACTTC.

V and J are TRBV6-4 and TRBJ2-7; 8 nucleotides line up with TRBD2. This CDR3 is 19 amino acids long. The V segment lost 2 bases and the J segment 2 bases; nucleotides outside the gene matches: 17. Germline V gives CDR1 MRHNA, CDR2 SNTAGT. CDR3 coding DNA: TGTGCCAGCAGTGACCCCCCGCCCCCAGCGGGAGAAACAACCTACGAGCAGTACTTC. Translation: CASSDPPPPAGETTYEQYF.